The present TCR beta chain was sequenced within a study of T cell repertoires in cytomegalovirus infection. At the level of the study: Indications came from public TCR beta signatures; they pointed to CMV infection and to a matching HLA type.

Only a few counts were recorded for this clonotype. The J segment lost 1 base and the V segment lost 7 bases, leaving 2 bases of the junction unmatched. The CDR3 length is 14 residues. CDR1 LNHDA and CDR2 SQIVND come from the germline V gene (reference sequence). TCRdb analysed the reads with MiXCR anew, one entry per CDR3 protein. The table records just over 300,000 distinct CDR3 sequences, about a sixth of them present only once. The rearrangement uses TRBV19 and TRBJ2-2, with 8 bases aligning to TRBD2. Material for sequencing was PBMCs. The TCR sequence derives from a human donor in good health (CMV status not recorded). Some clones in this sample may be carry-over from other donors' samples. In DNA form, the CDR3 reads TGTGCCAGTAACAGCGGGGGGAACACCGGGGAGCTGTTTTTT. Its translation: CASNSGGNTGELFF.